Listed below are T cell receptor beta chains from one sample, sequenced in a study of response to subunit inactivated influenza vaccine. Each CDR3 protein gets one entry after TCRdb re-called the RT-PCR reads with MiXCR. The data hold roughly 500,000 distinct CDR3 sequences, with roughly a quarter observed a single time. The same sample was also used in a study of T cells expressing NK-cell markers.

The input for sequencing was CD4+ T cells sorted from PBMCs, taken approximately 13 days after vaccination. The receptors derive from a man aged 50 to 59 who received an inactivated influenza vaccine. Each CDR3 is given with its conserved first and last residue. The order of the fields is J gene, V gene, D gene, clone size, CDR3 protein, CDR3 DNA. A D gene is named only where the DNA matches it firmly. The listing skips clone size in some rows; elsewhere it reads once, few, many or a size class.

TRBJ2-3,TRBV7-9,TRBD2,few,CASSSTSGTGDTQYF,TGTGCCAGCAGTTCGACTAGCGGGACCGGAGATACGCAGTATTTT
TRBJ2-1,TRBV7-2,TRBD2,-,CASSSNAGTRRGNEQFF,TGTGCCAGCAGCTCAAACGCCGGGACTAGGCGTGGGAATGAGCAGTTCTTC
TRBJ2-2,TRBV12-3/TRBV12-4,TRBD2,few,CASSEFPGLAGGTGELFF,TGTGCCAGCAGTGAATTCCCGGGACTAGCGGGAGGTACCGGGGAGCTGTTTTTT
TRBJ1-4,TRBV7-9,TRBD1,-,CASSWGQGAIEKLFF,TGTGCCAGCAGCTGGGGACAGGGGGCTATTGAAAAACTGTTTTTT
TRBJ1-2,TRBV4-1,TRBD1,-,CASSQGQGPNYGYTF,TGCGCCAGCAGCCAGGGACAGGGACCTAACTATGGCTACACCTTC
TRBJ2-3,TRBV5-1,-,many,CASSLDGDTQYF,TGTGCCAGCAGCTTAGACGGAGATACGCAGTATTTT
TRBJ2-7,TRBV6-1,-,-,CASSESLTGPGEQYF,TGTGCCAGCAGTGAAAGTCTGACAGGCCCGGGTGAGCAGTACTTC
TRBJ1-1,TRBV20-1,-,few,CSARDGGRSEAFF,TGCAGTGCTAGAGATGGGGGAAGGTCTGAAGCTTTCTTT
TRBJ2-5,TRBV6-2/TRBV6-3,-,-,CASSYPRTGNKDRETQYF,TGTGCCAGCAGTTACCCGAGAACAGGGAACAAGGATCGGGAGACCCAGTACTTC
TRBJ2-5,TRBV29-1,-,few,CSVDRRSGVKETQYF,TGCAGCGTTGATCGCCGCTCAGGTGTGAAAGAGACCCAGTACTTC
TRBJ1-4,TRBV4-1,-,-,CASSQVITGQTTNEKLFF,TGCGCCAGCAGCCAAGTTATAACCGGACAGACTACTAATGAAAAACTGTTTTTT
TRBJ2-5,TRBV5-1,TRBD1,-,CASSLAGQAKAETQYF,TGCGCCAGCAGCTTGGCCGGACAGGCTAAGGCAGAGACCCAGTACTTC
TRBJ1-5,TRBV29-1,-,-,CSVAGINQPQHF,TGCAGCGTTGCAGGGATCAATCAGCCCCAGCATTTT
TRBJ1-6,TRBV7-6,-,-,CASSLGPRGSPLHF,TGTGCCAGCAGCTTAGGACCGAGGGGTTCACCCCTCCACTTT
TRBJ2-3,TRBV6-1,-,-,CASSEAWRQTDTQYF,TGTGCCAGCAGTGAAGCTTGGAGACAGACAGATACGCAGTATTTT
TRBJ1-6,TRBV27,-,-,CASSFKTDNSPLHF,TGTGCCAGCAGTTTCAAAACAGATAATTCACCCCTCCACTTT
TRBJ1-4,TRBV5-1,TRBD1,few,CASKSGTGFEKLFF,TGCGCCAGCAAGTCCGGGACAGGGTTCGAAAAACTGTTTTTT
TRBJ1-6,TRBV3-1,TRBD1,few,CASRPGTDNSPLHF,TGTGCCAGCAGACCCGGGACAGATAATTCACCCCTCCACTTT
TRBJ1-3,TRBV11-2,TRBD1,few,CASSRTDRALGNTIYF,TGTGCCAGCAGCCGCACCGACAGGGCACTTGGAAACACCATATATTTT
TRBJ1-6,TRBV12-3/TRBV12-4,-,few,CASSLVGDTPLHF,TGTGCCAGCAGCCTGGTCGGGGATACACCCCTCCACTTT
TRBJ2-1,TRBV6-5,TRBD2,-,CASSTGGPRREQFF,TGTGCCAGCAGCACGGGAGGGCCGCGGCGTGAGCAGTTCTTC
TRBJ2-1,TRBV9,-,-,CASSVEGSLYNEQFF,TGTGCCAGCAGCGTAGAGGGTAGTCTTTACAATGAGCAGTTCTTC
TRBJ1-1,TRBV20-1,-,-,CSACRQAPMNTEAFF,TGCAGTGCTTGTAGGCAGGCACCAATGAACACTGAAGCTTTCTTT
TRBJ1-5,TRBV10-3,TRBD1,-,CAIRETGANQPQHF,TGTGCCATCAGGGAGACAGGGGCTAATCAGCCCCAGCATTTT
TRBJ2-1,TRBV7-9,TRBD1,few,CASRGDRVSYNEQFF,TGTGCCAGCAGGGGGGACAGGGTCTCCTACAATGAGCAGTTCTTC
TRBJ1-6,TRBV10-3,-,-,CAISESEGAGRNSPLHF,TGTGCCATCAGTGAGTCGGAAGGGGCAGGCCGAAATTCACCCCTCCACTTT
TRBJ2-1,TRBV7-9,TRBD2,-,CASSLVSGRANEQFF,TGTGCCAGCAGCTTAGTAAGCGGGAGGGCCAATGAGCAGTTCTTC
TRBJ1-2,TRBV29-1,-,few,CSVEDLGISPTF,TGCAGCGTTGAAGATCTGGGCATCAGTCCCACCTTC
TRBJ1-1,TRBV7-9,-,few,CASSLPYLGNTEAFF,TGTGCCAGCAGCTTACCTTACTTAGGGAACACTGAAGCTTTCTTT
TRBJ2-3,TRBV5-6,-,-,CASSLPGTDSTDTQYF,TGTGCCAGCAGCCTACCCGGGACGGACAGCACAGATACGCAGTATTTT
TRBJ2-7,TRBV6-2/TRBV6-3,TRBD1,few,CASSPRQGPNEQYF,TGTGCCAGCAGTCCACGACAGGGACCCAACGAGCAGTACTTC
TRBJ1-1,TRBV15,TRBD1,-,CATSPNRGGTEAFF,TGTGCCACCAGCCCTAACAGGGGGGGGACTGAAGCTTTCTTT
TRBJ1-1,TRBV3-1,TRBD1,-,CASSQHGTENTEAFF,TGTGCCAGCAGCCAACATGGGACAGAGAACACTGAAGCTTTCTTT
TRBJ2-2,TRBV12-3/TRBV12-4,-,-,CASSLEGAPGELFF,TGTGCCAGCAGTTTAGAAGGGGCCCCCGGGGAGCTGTTTTTT
TRBJ2-1,TRBV20-1,TRBD2,few,CSANLKRGIYNEQFF,TGCAGTGCTAACCTCAAGCGGGGTATCTACAATGAGCAGTTCTTC